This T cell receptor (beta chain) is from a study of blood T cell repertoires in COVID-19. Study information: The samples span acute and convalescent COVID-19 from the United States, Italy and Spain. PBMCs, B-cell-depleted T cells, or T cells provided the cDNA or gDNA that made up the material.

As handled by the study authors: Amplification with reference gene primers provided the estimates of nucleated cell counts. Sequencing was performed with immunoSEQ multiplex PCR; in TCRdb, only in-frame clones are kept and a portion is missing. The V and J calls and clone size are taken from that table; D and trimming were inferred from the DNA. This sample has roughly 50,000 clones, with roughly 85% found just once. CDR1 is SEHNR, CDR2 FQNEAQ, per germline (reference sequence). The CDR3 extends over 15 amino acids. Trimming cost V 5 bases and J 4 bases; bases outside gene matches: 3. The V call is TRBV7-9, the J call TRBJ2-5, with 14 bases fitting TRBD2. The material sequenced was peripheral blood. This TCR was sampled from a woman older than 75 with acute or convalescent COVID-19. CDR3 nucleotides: TGTGCCAGCAGCCCCGGACTAGCGGGGGGAGAGACCCAGTACTTC. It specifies CASSPGLAGGETQYF.